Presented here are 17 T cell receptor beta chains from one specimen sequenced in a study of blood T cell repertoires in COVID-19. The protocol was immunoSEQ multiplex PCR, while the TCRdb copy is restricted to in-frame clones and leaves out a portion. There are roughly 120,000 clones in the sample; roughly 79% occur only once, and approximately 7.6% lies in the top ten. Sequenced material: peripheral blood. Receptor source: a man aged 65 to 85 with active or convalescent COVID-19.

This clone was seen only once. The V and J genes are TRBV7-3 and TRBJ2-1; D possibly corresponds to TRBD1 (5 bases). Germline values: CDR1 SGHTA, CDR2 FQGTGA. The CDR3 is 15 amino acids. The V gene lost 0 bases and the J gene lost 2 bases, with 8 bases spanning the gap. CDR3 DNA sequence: TGTGCCAGCAGCTTAACGCCGACAGCCTACAATGAGCAGTTCTTC. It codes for CASSLTPTAYNEQFF.

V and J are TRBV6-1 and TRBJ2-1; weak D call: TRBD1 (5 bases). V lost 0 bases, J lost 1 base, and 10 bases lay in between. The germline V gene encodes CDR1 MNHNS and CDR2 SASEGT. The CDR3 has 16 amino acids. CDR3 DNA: TGTGCCAGCAGTGAAGCAATGACAGCTTCCTACAATGAGCAGTTCTTC. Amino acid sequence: CASSEAMTASYNEQFF.

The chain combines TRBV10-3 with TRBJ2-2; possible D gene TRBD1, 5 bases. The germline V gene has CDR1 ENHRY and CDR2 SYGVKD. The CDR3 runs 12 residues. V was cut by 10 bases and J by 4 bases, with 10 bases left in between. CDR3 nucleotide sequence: TGTGCCACCCGTCAGGGCACCGGGGAGCTGTTTTTT. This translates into CATRQGTGELFF.

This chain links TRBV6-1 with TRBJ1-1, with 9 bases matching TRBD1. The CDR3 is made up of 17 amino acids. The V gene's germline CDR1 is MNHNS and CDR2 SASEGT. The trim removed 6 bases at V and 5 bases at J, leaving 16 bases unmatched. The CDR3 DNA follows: TGTGCCAGCAGCGAAACAGGGGGCGTCGGATATGGGACTGAAGCTTTCTTT. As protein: CASSETGGVGYGTEAFF.

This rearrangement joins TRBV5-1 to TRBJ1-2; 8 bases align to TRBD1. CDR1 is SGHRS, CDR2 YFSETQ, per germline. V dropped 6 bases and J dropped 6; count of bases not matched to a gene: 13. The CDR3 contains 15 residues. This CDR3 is CASTWSGQGIDGYTF. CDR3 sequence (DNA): TGCGCCAGCACCTGGTCCGGACAGGGTATTGATGGCTACACCTTC.

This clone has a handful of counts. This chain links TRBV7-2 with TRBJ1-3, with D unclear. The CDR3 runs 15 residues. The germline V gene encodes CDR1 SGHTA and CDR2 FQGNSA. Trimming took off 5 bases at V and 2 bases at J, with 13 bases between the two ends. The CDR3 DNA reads TGTGCCAGCAGCCCCCGCGGGCGAACTGGAAACACCATATATTTT. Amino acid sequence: CASSPRGRTGNTIYF.

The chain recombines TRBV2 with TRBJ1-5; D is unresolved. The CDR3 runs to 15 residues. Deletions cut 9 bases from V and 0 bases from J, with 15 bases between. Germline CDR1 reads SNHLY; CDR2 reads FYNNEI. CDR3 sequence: CASSRQEYSNQPQHF. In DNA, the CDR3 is TGTGCCAGTTCCCGACAAGAATATAGCAATCAGCCCCAGCATTTT. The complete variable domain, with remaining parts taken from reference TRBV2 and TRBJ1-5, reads EPEVTQTPSHQVTQMGQEVILRCVPISNHLYFYWYRQILGQKVEFLVSFYNNEISEKSEIFDDQFSVERPDGSNFTLKIRSTKLEDSAMYFCASSRQEYSNQPQHFGDGTRLSIL.

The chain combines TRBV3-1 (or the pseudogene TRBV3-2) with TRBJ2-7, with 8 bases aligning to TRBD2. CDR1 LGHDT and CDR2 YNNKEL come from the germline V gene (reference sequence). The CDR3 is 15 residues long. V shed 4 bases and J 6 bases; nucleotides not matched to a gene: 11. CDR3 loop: CASSLRTSTSGEQYF. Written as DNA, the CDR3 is TGTGCCAGCAGCCTTCGGACTAGCACGTCTGGCGAGCAGTACTTC.

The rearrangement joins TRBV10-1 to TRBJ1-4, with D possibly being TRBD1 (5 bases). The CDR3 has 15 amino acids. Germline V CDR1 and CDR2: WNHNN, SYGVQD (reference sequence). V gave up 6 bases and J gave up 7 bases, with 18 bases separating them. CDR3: CASRGPLEVVEKLFF. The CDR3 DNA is TGCGCCAGCAGGGGGCCTCTTGAGGTTGTTGAAAAACTGTTTTTT.

The chain's CDR3 is CASSLDRNQPQHF. The CDR3 coding sequence is TGTGCCAGCAGCTTAGACAGGAATCAGCCCCAGCATTTT. The V and J genes are TRBV7-8 and TRBJ1-5, with D perhaps TRBD1 (5 bases). Trimming took 1 base from V and 4 from J, leaving 5 bases between them. Looked up from germline, CDR1 is SGHVS and CDR2 is FQNEAQ. This CDR3 is 13 amino acids long.

CDR3 sequence reads: CASNPGGAFRSPLHF. The CDR3 DNA reads as TGTGCCAGCAACCCAGGTGGGGCTTTCCGTTCACCCCTCCACTTT. The chain joins TRBV2 to TRBJ1-6, with TRBD1 as a possible D gene (5 bases). Trimming took off 7 bases at V and 9 bases at J, with 19 bases between the two ends. This CDR3 comprises 15 residues. CDR1 and CDR2 from the germline V gene are SNHLY and FYNNEI.

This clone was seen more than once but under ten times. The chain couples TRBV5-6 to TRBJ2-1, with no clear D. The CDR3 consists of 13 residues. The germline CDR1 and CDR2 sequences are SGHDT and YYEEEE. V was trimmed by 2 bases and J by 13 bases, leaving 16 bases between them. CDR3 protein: CASSLFYGSEQFF. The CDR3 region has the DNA TGTGCCAGCAGCTTATTCTACGGGTCTGAACAGTTCTTC.

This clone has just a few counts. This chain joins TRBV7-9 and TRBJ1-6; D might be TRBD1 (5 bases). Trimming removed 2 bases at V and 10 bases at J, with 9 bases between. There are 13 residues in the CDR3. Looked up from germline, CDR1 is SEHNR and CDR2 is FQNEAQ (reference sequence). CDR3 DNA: TGTGCCAGCAGCTTACAGGGTCAGTCACCCCTCCACTTT. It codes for CASSLQGQSPLHF.

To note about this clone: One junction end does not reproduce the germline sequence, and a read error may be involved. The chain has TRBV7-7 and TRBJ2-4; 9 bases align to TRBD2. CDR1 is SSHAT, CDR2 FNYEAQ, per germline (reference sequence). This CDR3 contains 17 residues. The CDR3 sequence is CASSGGSGAKAKNIQYF. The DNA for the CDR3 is TGTGCTAGCAGCGGGGGGAGCGGGGCTAAAGCCAAAAACATTCAGTACTTC.

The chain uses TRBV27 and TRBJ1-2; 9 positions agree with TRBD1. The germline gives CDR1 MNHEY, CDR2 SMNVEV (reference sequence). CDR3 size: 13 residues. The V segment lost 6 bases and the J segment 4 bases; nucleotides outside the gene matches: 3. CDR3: CASRTGGGYGYTF. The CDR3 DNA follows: TGTGCCAGCAGAACAGGGGGCGGCTATGGCTACACCTTC.

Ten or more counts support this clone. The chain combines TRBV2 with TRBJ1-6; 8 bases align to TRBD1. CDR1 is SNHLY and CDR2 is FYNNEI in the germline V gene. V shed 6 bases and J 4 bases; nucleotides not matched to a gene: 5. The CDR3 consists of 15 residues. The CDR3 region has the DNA TGTGCCAGCAGAGGTCAGGGGGCTTATAATTCACCCCTCCACTTT. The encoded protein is CASRGQGAYNSPLHF.

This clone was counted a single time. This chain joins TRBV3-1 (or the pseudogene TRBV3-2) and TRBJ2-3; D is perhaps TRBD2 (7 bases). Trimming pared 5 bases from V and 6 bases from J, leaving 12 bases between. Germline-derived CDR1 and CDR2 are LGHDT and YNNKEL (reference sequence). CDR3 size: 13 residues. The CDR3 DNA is TGTGCCAGCAGCGGGAGGGGGGAGGATACGCAGTATTTT. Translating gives CASSGRGEDTQYF.